A selection of T cell receptor beta chains follows, all from one sample in a study of cytomegalovirus exposure and HLA in healthy donors. This table comes from immunoSEQ multiplex PCR, and its TCRdb copy is limited to in-frame clones, with some not included. In the table there are approximately 110,000 clones, roughly three fifths of which are singletons. The material sequenced was PBMCs. These receptors all stem from a man in his thirties or forties in good health and CMV-seropositive. CDR3s include the opening cysteine and the closing phenylalanine or tryptophan. Each record gives: clone size, D gene, J gene, V gene, CDR3 protein, CDR3 DNA. D genes are given only for firm matches. The size of a clone is reported for some rows only, either as once, few or many, or as a class for expanded clones.

size: .
D: TRBD1
J: TRBJ2-7
V: TRBV5-1
CDR3: CASSMGQKTYEQYF
DNA: TGCGCCAGCAGTATGGGACAGAAAACCTACGAGCAGTACTTC

size: .
D: .
J: TRBJ1-2
V: TRBV20-1
CDR3: CSATQGVGYTF
DNA: TGCAGTGCTACTCAAGGGGTCGGCTACACCTTC

size: .
D: TRBD1
J: TRBJ1-2
V: TRBV4-1
CDR3: CASSQDRGGANYGYTF
DNA: TGCGCCAGCAGCCAAGATCGAGGGGGCGCTAACTATGGCTACACCTTC

size: .
D: .
J: TRBJ2-2
V: TRBV9
CDR3: CASSVAGGGELFF
DNA: TGTGCCAGCAGCGTAGCCGGGGGCGGGGAGCTGTTTTTT

size: few
D: TRBD1
J: TRBJ1-2
V: TRBV27
CDR3: CASSLWGTGDYGYTF
DNA: TGTGCCAGCAGTTTATGGGGGACAGGAGATTATGGCTACACCTTC

size: few
D: .
J: TRBJ1-1
V: TRBV2
CDR3: CASSTGGYTEAFF
DNA: TGTGCCAGCTCCACGGGGGGATACACTGAAGCTTTCTTT

size: few
D: TRBD2
J: TRBJ2-3
V: TRBV4-2
CDR3: CASSQAGTSGGAQYF
DNA: TGTGCCAGCAGCCAAGCCGGGACTAGCGGGGGGGCGCAGTATTTT

size: .
D: .
J: TRBJ1-5
V: TRBV15
CDR3: CATRQDNQPQHF
DNA: TGTGCCACCCGACAAGACAATCAGCCCCAGCATTTT

size: .
D: TRBD1
J: TRBJ2-7
V: TRBV6-5
CDR3: CASSYLDRAYEQYF
DNA: TGTGCCAGCAGTTATCTCGACAGGGCCTACGAGCAGTACTTC

size: few
D: TRBD1
J: TRBJ1-1
V: TRBV5-8
CDR3: CASSLAGYRGTEAFF
DNA: TGTGCCAGCAGCTTGGCCGGGTACAGGGGCACTGAAGCTTTCTTT

size: .
D: .
J: TRBJ1-6
V: TRBV19
CDR3: CASKGRGGNSPLHF
DNA: TGTGCCAGTAAGGGCAGGGGAGGGAATTCACCCCTCCACTTT

size: .
D: TRBD2
J: TRBJ2-1
V: TRBV7-8
CDR3: CASSGGLAGGSSYNEQFF
DNA: TGTGCCAGCAGCGGGGGACTAGCGGGGGGAAGCTCCTACAATGAGCAGTTCTTC

size: few
D: .
J: TRBJ1-3
V: TRBV29-1
CDR3: CSVALHQGIGNTIYF
DNA: TGCAGCGTTGCCCTTCACCAGGGGATTGGAAACACCATATATTTT

size: .
D: .
J: TRBJ1-5
V: TRBV5-1
CDR3: CASSLSGVSNQPQHF
DNA: TGCGCCAGCAGCTTGTCCGGAGTTAGCAATCAGCCCCAGCATTTT

size: .
D: TRBD1
J: TRBJ2-3
V: TRBV6-1
CDR3: CASVRTGVTDTQYF
DNA: TGTGCCAGCGTTAGGACAGGGGTAACAGATACGCAGTATTTT

size: few
D: .
J: TRBJ2-6
V: TRBV27
CDR3: CASSLRAGAGANVLTF
DNA: TGTGCCAGCAGTTTGCGTGCCGGGGCTGGGGCCAACGTCCTGACTTTC

size: .
D: .
J: TRBJ2-1
V: TRBV7-7
CDR3: CASSFSGLSNEQFF
DNA: TGTGCTAGCAGCTTCTCCGGACTCTCCAATGAGCAGTTCTTC

size: .
D: .
J: TRBJ1-4
V: TRBV7-6
CDR3: CASSSLSGGEKLFF
DNA: TGTGCCAGCAGCTCCCTTTCCGGTGGTGAAAAACTGTTTTTT

size: few
D: .
J: TRBJ2-5
V: TRBV7-9
CDR3: CASSLDSKETQYF
DNA: TGTGCCAGCAGCTTAGACTCAAAAGAGACCCAGTACTTC

size: once
D: .
J: TRBJ2-7
V: TRBV28
CDR3: CASTLGWVFDEQYF
DNA: TGTGCCAGCACCCTAGGCTGGGTTTTCGACGAGCAGTACTTC

size: .
D: .
J: TRBJ1-1
V: TRBV13
CDR3: CASSLPINTEAFF
DNA: TGTGCCAGCAGCCTCCCTATAAACACTGAAGCTTTCTTT

size: .
D: TRBD2
J: TRBJ2-3
V: TRBV5-4
CDR3: CASSLELAGSDTQYF
DNA: TGTGCCAGCAGCTTGGAACTAGCGGGGTCAGATACGCAGTATTTT

size: .
D: .
J: TRBJ2-7
V: TRBV7-8
CDR3: CASSLGRRRGYEQYF
DNA: TGTGCCAGCAGCTTAGGTCGGCGGAGAGGGTACGAGCAGTACTTC

size: .
D: .
J: TRBJ1-5
V: TRBV6-1
CDR3: CASSVPSSNQPQHF
DNA: TGTGCCAGCAGTGTCCCCAGTTCCAATCAGCCCCAGCATTTT

size: .
D: .
J: TRBJ1-1
V: TRBV11-2
CDR3: CASSLQGGNTEAFF
DNA: TGTGCCAGCAGCTTACAGGGAGGAAACACTGAAGCTTTCTTT

size: .
D: .
J: TRBJ2-7
V: TRBV12-1
CDR3: CASSFAWLGGEQYF
DNA: TGTGCCAGCAGCTTTGCTTGGTTGGGGGGGGAGCAGTACTTC

size: .
D: TRBD1
J: TRBJ1-2
V: TRBV19
CDR3: CASRPDRVYGYTF
DNA: TGTGCCAGTAGACCGGACAGGGTCTATGGCTACACCTTC

size: .
D: .
J: TRBJ2-3
V: TRBV7-2
CDR3: CASSFVAPDTQYF
DNA: TGTGCCAGCAGCTTCGTAGCACCCGATACGCAGTATTTT

size: few
D: .
J: TRBJ1-5
V: TRBV5-5
CDR3: CASSLALNQPQHF
DNA: TGTGCCAGCAGCTTGGCACTAAATCAGCCCCAGCATTTT

size: .
D: TRBD1
J: TRBJ1-6
V: TRBV19
CDR3: CASSQTRGQSYNSPLHF
DNA: TGTGCCAGTAGCCAGACCAGGGGGCAATCCTATAATTCACCCCTCCACTTT

size: .
D: .
J: TRBJ2-1
V: TRBV7-2
CDR3: CASSSAGEQFF
DNA: TGTGCCAGCAGCTCCGCGGGGGAGCAGTTCTTC

size: .
D: TRBD1
J: TRBJ1-1
V: TRBV7-2
CDR3: CASSRQGATEAFF
DNA: TGTGCCAGCAGCCGACAGGGAGCCACTGAAGCTTTCTTT

size: .
D: .
J: TRBJ1-2
V: TRBV18
CDR3: CASSEQSSGYTF
DNA: TGTGCCAGCTCCGAGCAATCGAGTGGCTACACCTTC

size: .
D: TRBD2
J: TRBJ2-3
V: TRBV9
CDR3: CASSPQASGGPQDTQYF
DNA: TGTGCCAGCAGCCCCCAGGCTAGCGGGGGCCCCCAGGATACGCAGTATTTT

size: .
D: .
J: TRBJ1-1
V: TRBV5-1
CDR3: CASSPGTPTEAFF
DNA: TGCGCCAGCAGCCCCGGGACACCCACTGAAGCTTTCTTT

size: .
D: .
J: TRBJ2-7
V: TRBV6-5
CDR3: CASSLHGENEQYF
DNA: TGTGCCAGCAGTCTCCACGGGGAGAACGAGCAGTACTTC

size: .
D: .
J: TRBJ2-5
V: TRBV19
CDR3: CASRRAGGANQETQYF
DNA: TGTGCCAGTAGGAGGGCTGGCGGGGCTAACCAAGAGACCCAGTACTTC

size: .
D: .
J: TRBJ1-4
V: TRBV11-2
CDR3: CASSFDPPGGVKEKLFF
DNA: TGTGCCAGCAGTTTTGATCCGCCGGGGGGCGTGAAGGAAAAACTGTTTTTT

size: once
D: .
J: TRBJ2-2
V: TRBV27
CDR3: CASSWGETGELFF
DNA: TGTGCCAGCAGTTGGGGGGAAACCGGGGAGCTGTTTTTT

size: .
D: TRBD1
J: TRBJ2-1
V: TRBV18
CDR3: CASSPGTGNYEQFF
DNA: TGTGCCAGCTCGCCCGGGACAGGAAACTATGAGCAGTTCTTC

size: .
D: TRBD1
J: TRBJ1-2
V: TRBV7-9
CDR3: CASSGQGINYGYTF
DNA: TGTGCCAGCAGCGGACAGGGTATAAACTATGGCTACACCTTC

size: once
D: .
J: TRBJ2-3
V: TRBV9
CDR3: CASSVGAGESGHTQYF
DNA: TGTGCCAGCAGCGTAGGTGCAGGGGAATCGGGTCATACGCAGTATTTT

size: .
D: .
J: TRBJ1-2
V: TRBV6-5
CDR3: CASSSRVYGYTF
DNA: TGTGCCAGCAGTTCCAGGGTCTATGGCTACACCTTC

size: .
D: TRBD2
J: TRBJ2-1
V: TRBV5-1
CDR3: CASSLMGGGSYNEQFF
DNA: TGCGCCAGCAGCTTGATGGGCGGGGGCTCCTACAATGAGCAGTTCTTC

size: few
D: TRBD2
J: TRBJ2-2
V: TRBV6-5
CDR3: CASSYSSSGGTGELFF
DNA: TGTGCCAGCAGTTACTCGAGCAGCGGGGGGACCGGGGAGCTGTTTTTT

size: .
D: .
J: TRBJ1-1
V: TRBV6-8
CDR3: CASTTGGTEAFF
DNA: TGTGCCAGCACTACGGGGGGAACTGAAGCTTTCTTT

size: few
D: .
J: TRBJ1-1
V: TRBV27
CDR3: CASSPTGGEAFF
DNA: TGTGCCAGCAGTCCTACGGGAGGGGAAGCTTTCTTT

size: .
D: .
J: TRBJ1-1
V: TRBV6-5
CDR3: CASSYSMSGRNAEAFF
DNA: TGTGCCAGCAGTTACTCGATGTCAGGTCGGAACGCTGAAGCTTTCTTT

size: few
D: TRBD1
J: TRBJ1-3
V: TRBV4-2
CDR3: CASSQEGQGLSGNTIYF
DNA: TGTGCCAGCAGCCAAGAAGGACAGGGGCTGTCTGGAAACACCATATATTTT

size: .
D: TRBD1
J: TRBJ2-5
V: TRBV6-5
CDR3: CASSAWTGEETQYF
DNA: TGTGCCAGCAGCGCCTGGACAGGGGAAGAGACCCAGTACTTC

size: .
D: .
J: TRBJ2-7
V: TRBV7-6
CDR3: CASSSGDGPERYF
DNA: TGTGCCAGCAGCTCAGGGGACGGCCCGGAGCGGTACTTC

size: once
D: .
J: TRBJ2-5
V: TRBV6-5
CDR3: CASSYLGLQETQYF
DNA: TGTGCCAGCAGTTACTTGGGACTCCAAGAGACCCAGTACTTC

size: .
D: TRBD1
J: TRBJ1-1
V: TRBV10-3
CDR3: CAIGQGLNTEAFF
DNA: TGTGCCATCGGACAGGGATTGAACACTGAAGCTTTCTTT

size: .
D: TRBD1
J: TRBJ2-5
V: TRBV5-1
CDR3: CASSGDSKQETQYF
DNA: TGCGCCAGCAGCGGGGACAGTAAACAAGAGACCCAGTACTTC

size: .
D: .
J: TRBJ2-7
V: TRBV20-1
CDR3: CSALDSPEQYF
DNA: TGCAGTGCTTTGGACAGTCCCGAGCAGTACTTC

size: .
D: TRBD1
J: TRBJ2-5
V: TRBV9
CDR3: CASSQTGQVTQYF
DNA: TGTGCCAGCAGCCAGACAGGGCAAGTAACCCAGTACTTC